The clone carrying this T cell receptor (beta chain) was recorded once. This sample was taken from a study of blood T cell repertoires in COVID-19. Whole-study context: Samples representing acute and convalescent COVID-19 were sourced from the United States, Italy and Spain. The analysed material was cDNA or gDNA that came from T cells, B-cell-depleted T cells, or PBMCs.

In the study's own analysis: Amplification of reference gene primers was used by the study to estimate nucleated cell counts. Measured with immunoSEQ multiplex PCR; TCRdb has only the in-frame clones, and not every one. Clone size and the V and J calls come from that table; the DNA yielded D and trimming. This table has some 300,000 clones, around 88% appearing once. Germline V lookup: CDR1 SGHTA, CDR2 FQGTGA. V lost 0 bases and J 8 bases, leaving 10 bases between the germline ends. The CDR3 spans 13 residues. The sample taken for sequencing was peripheral blood. This rearrangement joins TRBV7-3 to TRBJ1-2; D is uncertain. The TCR comes from a woman aged 25 to 39 who had recovered from COVID-19. The CDR3 DNA is TGTGCCAGCAGCTTAACAGGCCAGGAAGGCTACACCTTC. Amino acids: CASSLTGQEGYTF. The whole variable domain, filled in from reference TRBV7-3 and TRBJ1-2, reads GAGVSQTPSNKVTEKGKYVELRCDPISGHTALYWYRQSLGQGPEFLIYFQGTGAADDSGLPNDRFFAVRPEGSVSTLKIQRTERGDSAVYLCASSLTGQEGYTFGSGTRLTVV.